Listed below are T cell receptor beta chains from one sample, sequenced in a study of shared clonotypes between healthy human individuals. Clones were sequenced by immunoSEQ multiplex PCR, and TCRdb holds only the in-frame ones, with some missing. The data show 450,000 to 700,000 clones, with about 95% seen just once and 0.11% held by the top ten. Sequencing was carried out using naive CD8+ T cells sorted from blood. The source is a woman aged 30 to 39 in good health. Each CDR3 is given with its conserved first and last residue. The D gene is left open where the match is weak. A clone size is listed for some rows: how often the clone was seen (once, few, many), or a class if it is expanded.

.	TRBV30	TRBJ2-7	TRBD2	TGTGCCTGGAGGTTCGCTAGCGGGAGTTATGATGTCGAGCAGTACTTC	CAWRFASGSYDVEQYF
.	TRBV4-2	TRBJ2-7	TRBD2	TGTGCCAGCAGCCAAGAGGGGACCCTAGCGGGAAGACCCTACGAGCAGTACTTC	CASSQEGTLAGRPYEQYF
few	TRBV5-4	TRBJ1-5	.	TGTGCCAGCAGCTTGGGCAATCAGCCCCAGCATTTT	CASSLGNQPQHF
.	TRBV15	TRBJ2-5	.	TGTGCCACCAGCAGGGACCCTGCGGGTAGAGAGACCCAGTACTTC	CATSRDPAGRETQYF
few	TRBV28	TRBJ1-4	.	TGTGCCAGCAGGCCGACAGGCGGAGATGAAAAACTGTTTTTT	CASRPTGGDEKLFF
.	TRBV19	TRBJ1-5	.	TGTGCCAGTACGGGGATAAATCCCCAGCCCCAGCATTTT	CASTGINPQPQHF
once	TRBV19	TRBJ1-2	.	TGTGCCAGTAGTATGGCAGACCGGTATGGCTACACCTTC	CASSMADRYGYTF
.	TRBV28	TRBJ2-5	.	TGTGCCAGCTCGCCACTCGGGCTGGGGGGCGAGACCCAGTACTTC	CASSPLGLGGETQYF
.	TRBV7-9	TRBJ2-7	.	TGTGCCAGCAGCTTCTCGACTAGCTCCTACGAGCAGTACTTC	CASSFSTSSYEQYF
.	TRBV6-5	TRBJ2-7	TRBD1	TGTGCCACCATTAAAACAGGGGGCTCTTTTTACGAGCAGTACTTC	CATIKTGGSFYEQYF
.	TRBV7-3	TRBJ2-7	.	TGTGCCAGCAGCTCCCCGCCCTCCTACGAGCAGTACTTC	CASSSPPSYEQYF
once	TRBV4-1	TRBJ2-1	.	TGCGCCAGTATGAATCTGGGAGTGGGTAATGAGCAGTTCTTC	CASMNLGVGNEQFF
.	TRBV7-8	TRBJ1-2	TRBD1	TGTGCCAGCAGCCCCGCGGACAGGGTGGATGGCTACACCTTC	CASSPADRVDGYTF
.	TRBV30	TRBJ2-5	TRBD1	TGTGCCTGGGACAGGGGAGAGACCCAGTACTTC	CAWDRGETQYF
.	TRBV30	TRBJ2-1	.	TGTGCCTGGAGATTTATGTGGGTAAATGAGCAGTTCTTC	CAWRFMWVNEQFF
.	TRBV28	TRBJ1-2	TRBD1	TGTGCCAGCACCCTAGGGGGCAACCCGTTATATGGCTACACCTTC	CASTLGGNPLYGYTF
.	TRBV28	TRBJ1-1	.	TGTGCCAGCAGTGACCCCCAACGCTTGAACACTGAAGCTTTCTTT	CASSDPQRLNTEAFF
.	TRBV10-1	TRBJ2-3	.	TGCGCCAGCCCCAACGGTGGGTCGGGAACAGATACGCAGTATTTT	CASPNGGSGTDTQYF
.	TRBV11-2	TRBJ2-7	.	TGTGCCAGCAGCTTAGCGGGGACCTACGAGCAGTACTTC	CASSLAGTYEQYF
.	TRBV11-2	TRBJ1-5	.	TGTCCCCTAGAGTGTGGCAATCAGCCCCAGCATTTT	CPLECGNQPQHF
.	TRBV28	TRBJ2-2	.	TGTGCCAGCAGTCCCTGGACAGGAGGGCACACCGGGGAGCTGTTTTTT	CASSPWTGGHTGELFF
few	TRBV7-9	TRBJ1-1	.	TGTGCCACCGGGTTTTGGGAAGCTTTCTTT	CATGFWEAFF
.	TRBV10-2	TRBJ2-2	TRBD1	TGCGCCAGCAGGACAGGGGGGGAGACCGGGGAGCTGTTTTTT	CASRTGGETGELFF
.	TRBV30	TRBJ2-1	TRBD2	TGTGCCTGGAATCCCGGGGGGAGATACAATGAGCAGTTCTTC	CAWNPGGRYNEQFF
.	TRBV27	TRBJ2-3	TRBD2	TGTGCCAGCAGTTTATCGTCTAGCGGAACTAGCACAGATACGCAGTATTTT	CASSLSSSGTSTDTQYF
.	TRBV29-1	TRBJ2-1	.	TGCAGCGTTGTAGGACCTGGCGGTGAGCAGTTCTTC	CSVVGPGGEQFF